This T cell receptor beta chain originates from a study of early T cells in non-severe SARS-CoV-2 infection. Trimming removed 2 bases from V and 5 bases from J; junction bases left unmatched: 14. The CDR3 runs 17 residues. Germline V gene sequence: CDR1 MNHEY, CDR2 SMNVEV (reference sequence). TCRdb recomputed calls from the 5' RACE reads with MiXCR, one row per CDR3 protein. This sample has roughly 75,000 distinct CDR3 sequences, with about 10% found just once. The receptor comes from an adult who was a healthcare worker with PCR-confirmed SARS-CoV-2 infection or an uninfected control (not recorded which). The chain joins TRBV27 to TRBJ2-7; TRBD2 aligns across 8 bases. Sequenced input: whole blood. The CDR3 nucleotides read TGTGCCAGCAGTTTAAGGCCTACCGGGACTAGTCGGAACGAGCAGTACTTC. Translated, it gives CASSLRPTGTSRNEQYF.